The 25 T cell receptor beta chains presented below share a single source sample, sequenced in a study of blood T cells in healthy people across ages. Next came a second PCR, run for about 7 to 12 cycles, which used a sample-barcoded 5' primer along with a J-beta primer mix. TCRdb re-called the 5' RACE reads with MiXCR, one entry per CDR3 protein. The table shows more than 600,000 distinct CDR3 sequences, with 20% to 30% occurring only once. This sample was also put to use in a study of T cells of mothers and their children.

Sequenced sample: blood. The receptors were gathered from a boy aged 5-17 years in good health.

The chain is built from TRBV20-1 and TRBJ2-5; D might be TRBD1 (5 bases). Near its end, the DNA agrees better with TRBJ2-1, so the J call may be wrong. CDR3 length: 15 residues. Germline V CDR1 and CDR2: DFQATT, SNEGSKA (reference sequence). CDR3 DNA: TGCAGTGCAACCCTTGGTGACAGTCATTACAATGAGCAGTTCTTC. It is translated as CSATLGDSHYNEQFF.

The chain is built from TRBV12-3 or TRBV12-4 and TRBJ2-5; D tentatively reads TRBD1 or TRBD2 (5 bases each). The J call may be mistaken, given a closer DNA end match to TRBJ2-1. The CDR3 has 15 residues. CDR3 coding DNA: TGTGCCAGCAGTTTTGAGGGGATCAGCCAATATGAGCAGTTCTTC. Translated: CASSFEGISQYEQFF.

The CDR3 region is CSAPGDYGYTF. CDR3 in DNA: TGCAGTGCGCCAGGGGACTATGGCTACACCTTC. The chain joins TRBV20-1 to TRBJ1-2, with D maybe TRBD1 (6 bases). This CDR3 is built from 11 residues. V was clipped by 6 bases and J by 3 bases, with 8 bases between them. Germline CDR1 and CDR2: DFQATT and SNEGSKA (reference sequence).

The J gene is TRBJ2-5, the V gene TRBV12-3 or TRBV12-4; D is possibly TRBD1 (6 bases). The CDR3 is 15 residues long. The V and J ends lost 5 bases and 4 bases respectively, with 17 bases between them. DNA of the CDR3: TGTGCCAGCAGTGGAGACTCCCGAGGGGGAGAGACCCAGTACTTC. Encoded protein: CASSGDSRGGETQYF.

This sequence joins TRBV12-3 or TRBV12-4 and TRBJ2-1, with TRBD1 matching over 7 bases. The assigned J gene may be wrong: the sequence end matches TRBJ2-7 better. The CDR3 sequence is 16 residues long. CDR3 sequence: CASSPSTGVNFYEQYF. The CDR3 DNA reads TGTGCCAGCAGTCCGTCAACAGGGGTGAACTTCTACGAGCAGTACTTC.

This chain links TRBV7-9 with TRBJ2-1; D not certain. Germline CDR1 SEHNR, CDR2 FQNEAQ (reference sequence). The CDR3 is 13 amino acids. V lost 8 bases and J 6 bases, leaving 14 bases between the germline ends. The CDR3 is CASGYRVANEQFF. The DNA for the CDR3 is TGTGCCAGCGGGTACCGTGTGGCCAATGAGCAGTTCTTC.

This clonotype has more than one count but fewer than ten. The rearrangement links TRBV20-1 to TRBJ2-7, with 9 bases fitting TRBD2. CDR3 length: 14 residues. Germline-derived CDR1 and CDR2 are DFQATT and SNEGSKA (reference sequence). V lost 5 bases to trimming and J lost 0 bases; unmatched junction nucleotides: 5. The CDR3: CSAPSGIPSYEQYF. As DNA, the CDR3 is TGCAGTGCTCCTAGCGGGATTCCCTCCTACGAGCAGTACTTC.

CDR3 in DNA: TGCAGTGCTAGGACCCCAGGGGGGACCTACGAGCAGTACTTC. Residues: CSARTPGGTYEQYF. The chain is built from TRBV20-1 and TRBJ2-7; tentatively, D is TRBD1 (7 bases). The CDR3 runs to 14 residues. V was clipped by 3 bases and J by 2 bases, with 14 bases between them. Germline V gene lookup returns CDR1 DFQATT and CDR2 SNEGSKA (reference sequence).

This chain links TRBV29-1 with TRBJ1-4; D unclear. Germline-derived CDR1 and CDR2 are SQVTM and ANQGSEA. The CDR3 runs to 11 residues. Deletions cut 3 bases from V and 8 bases from J, with 7 bases between. The CDR3 sequence is CSVEAGEKLFF. CDR3 DNA sequence: TGCAGCGTTGAGGCGGGGGAAAAACTGTTTTTT.

This clonotype was seen a few times. The V call is TRBV11-2, the J call TRBJ2-3, with D hard to call. This CDR3 has 14 amino acids. Deletions cut 3 bases from V and 2 bases from J, with 9 bases between. Germline loops: CDR1 SGHAT, CDR2 FQNNGV. Written as DNA, the CDR3 is TGTGCCAGCAGCTTGAACAGTCTCACAGATACGCAGTATTTT. This sequence encodes CASSLNSLTDTQYF.

This clonotype occurred many times. The chain joins TRBV11-2 to TRBJ2-7, with TRBD1 matching over 9 bases. CDR1 SGHAT and CDR2 FQNNGV come from the germline V gene. This CDR3 region has 13 residues. V lost 8 bases to trimming and J lost 4 bases; unmatched junction nucleotides: 6. This chain's CDR3 is CASCRDREYEQYF. For the CDR3, the DNA is TGTGCCAGCTGCCGGGACAGGGAGTACGAGCAGTACTTC.

This clonotype was recorded a few times. The chain carries TRBV20-1 and TRBJ2-3; 15 bases fit TRBD2. Germline CDR1 and CDR2: DFQATT and SNEGSKA (reference sequence). This CDR3 contains 16 residues. J gave up 5 bases and V 4 bases, and 7 bases lay outside the gene matches. Here the CDR3 reads CSANGRTSGREDTQYF. The CDR3 nucleotides are TGCAGTGCTAACGGACGGACTAGCGGGAGGGAAGATACGCAGTATTTT.

The gene calls are TRBV20-1 and TRBJ2-1; 10 positions agree with TRBD1. Trimming removed 6 bases from V and 4 bases from J; junction bases left unmatched: 6. Per the germline V gene, CDR1 is DFQATT and CDR2 is SNEGSKA (reference sequence). The CDR3 has 14 residues. CDR3 region: CSAPGTGAYNEQFF. The CDR3 region has the DNA TGCAGTGCCCCCGGGACAGGGGCGTACAATGAGCAGTTCTTC.

This clonotype showed up just a few times. This rearrangement joins TRBV19 to TRBJ1-4; the match to TRBD1 covers 9 bases. Unmatched junction bases numbered 10, after V lost 9 bases and J lost 8 bases. There are 14 residues in the CDR3. Germline values: CDR1 LNHDA, CDR2 SQIVND (reference sequence). The CDR3 DNA reads as TGTGCCAGCCAAGGGACAGGGCTAGGGGAAAAACTGTTTTTT. Translated, it gives CASQGTGLGEKLFF.

The CDR3 loop reads CSAAQGRGTEAFF. The DNA of the CDR3 is TGCAGTGCTGCCCAGGGGAGGGGAACTGAAGCTTTCTTT. V usage is TRBV20-1 and J usage is TRBJ1-1; TRBD1 is a possible D gene (6 bases). Germline assignment: CDR1 DFQATT and CDR2 SNEGSKA (reference sequence). CDR3 length: 13 amino acids. V was clipped by 5 bases and J by 5 bases, with 15 bases between them.

This clonotype was seen more than once but under ten times. This rearrangement joins TRBV27 to TRBJ2-1; 10 nucleotides align to TRBD1. The CDR3 sequence is 16 residues long. Germline values: CDR1 MNHEY, CDR2 SMNVEV (reference sequence). Losses at the gene ends were 1 base for V and 9 bases for J; bases not matched to a gene: 9. The CDR3 DNA is TGTGCCAGCAGTTTATGGATCGGACAGGGGGGGAGTGAGCAGTTCTTC. Protein sequence: CASSLWIGQGGSEQFF.

This chain connects TRBV4-2 to TRBJ2-5; no clear D. The J call is uncertain, as TRBJ2-1 better fits the DNA end. Germline V gene lookup returns CDR1 LGHNA and CDR2 YNFKEQ. This CDR3 is built from 12 residues. CDR3 coding DNA: TGTGCCAGCAGCCCAAAGGGCCATGAGCAGTTCTTC. Protein sequence: CASSPKGHEQFF.

This clonotype was seen a handful of times. This CDR3 is CASSQEFGQGLTNEKLFF. In DNA, the CDR3 is TGTGCCAGCAGCCAAGAGTTTGGACAGGGGTTAACTAATGAAAAACTGTTTTTT. V and J are TRBV3-1 and TRBJ1-4; 9 bases are a match to TRBD1. CDR1 LGHDT and CDR2 YNNKEL come from the germline V gene (reference sequence). Trimming cost V 0 bases and J 1 base; bases outside gene matches: 6. The CDR3 totals 18 residues.

The genes are TRBV5-4 and TRBJ2-2; D unresolved. Germline CDR1 SGHNT, CDR2 YYREEE (reference sequence). The length of the CDR3 is 13 residues. CDR3 sequence reads: CAGSEGNTGELFF. The DNA for the CDR3 is TGTGCTGGCAGTGAAGGGAACACCGGGGAGCTGTTTTTT.

The V and J genes are TRBV4-2 and TRBJ1-6; 7 nucleotides agree with TRBD1. Germline V gene data show CDR1 as LGHNA and CDR2 as YNFKEQ. The J segment lost 7 bases and the V segment lost 0 bases, leaving 0 bases of the junction unmatched. The CDR3 sequence is 14 residues long. The CDR3 reads CASSQEQGNSPLHF. The CDR3 DNA follows: TGTGCCAGCAGCCAAGAACAGGGGAATTCACCCCTCCACTTT.

The rearrangement links TRBV6-1 to TRBJ2-6; 8 nucleotides line up with TRBD1. CDR3 length equals 20 residues. Trimming took 1 base from V and 0 from J; bases not matched to a gene: 11. CDR1 and CDR2 from the germline V gene are MNHNS and SASEGT. The CDR3: CASSEVIGTGRFSGANVLTF. The CDR3 nucleotides read TGTGCCAGCAGTGAAGTAATTGGGACAGGCCGCTTCTCTGGGGCCAACGTCCTGACTTTC.

The chain uses TRBV28 and TRBJ1-5; the match to TRBD1 covers 7 bases. CDR1 and CDR2 from the germline V gene are MDHEN and SYDVKM. V gave up 0 bases and J gave up 3 bases; unmatched junction bases: 2. This CDR3 has 15 amino acids. The CDR3 sequence: CASSLWGQHNQPQHF. The CDR3 DNA reads as TGTGCCAGCAGTTTATGGGGACAGCACAATCAGCCCCAGCATTTT.

This clonotype was picked up one time. At one boundary the junction diverges from the germline segment, which might be a read error. The chain carries TRBV28 and TRBJ1-1, with a tentative D call TRBD1 (5 bases). Germline V CDR1 and CDR2: MDHEN, SYDVKM. This CDR3 spans 11 amino acids. This CDR3 is CASNRGLHSLF. The DNA of the CDR3 is TGTGCCAGCAATAGGGGTCTTCACTCCCTGTTT.

The gene calls are TRBV27 and TRBJ2-5, with 13 bases identical to TRBD2. The last part of the DNA fits TRBJ2-1 better; the J call may be wrong. The CDR3 has 16 amino acids. Germline CDR1 and CDR2: MNHEY and SMNVEV (reference sequence). CDR3 loop: CASSLTSGRADGGQFF. The CDR3 DNA is TGTGCCAGCAGTCTAACTAGCGGGAGGGCCGATGGTGGGCAGTTCTTC.

In its sample, this clonotype was seen a few times. V and J are TRBV5-1 and TRBJ2-1; D possibly corresponds to TRBD1 (6 bases). Trimming removed 4 bases at V and 0 bases at J, with 14 bases between. Looked up from germline, CDR1 is SGHRS and CDR2 is YFSETQ. The CDR3 spans 16 residues. CDR3 sequence (DNA): TGCGCCAGCAGCGTGAATGCGGACAGCTCCTACAATGAGCAGTTCTTC. Translation: CASSVNADSSYNEQFF.